One TCR beta chain is described in this entry. As to time point: blood 4 weeks post-SBRT, at nephrectomy. Specified treatment: 15 Gy SBRT to primary tumor, nephrectomy 4 weeks later. Method: immunoSEQ multiplex PCR; TCRdb's copy keeps in-frame clones and lacks some. The sample shows just under 150,000 clones, 75% to 90% of them seen only once. V gave up 5 bases and J gave up 1 base, with 11 bases separating them. The CDR3 consists of 14 residues. CDR1 KGHSH and CDR2 LQKENI come from the germline V gene. These data are taken from a study of radiation and T cells in renal cell carcinoma. The chain carries TRBV18 and TRBJ1-1; D is possibly TRBD1 (6 bases). The TCR comes from a woman between 50 and 59 years old with renal cell carcinoma. The sample consisted of blood, taken from a patient whose treatment included radiotherapy and nephrectomy. The CDR3 DNA is TGTGCCAGCTCAGGGACACAGAGGAACACTGAAGCTTTCTTT. It translates to CASSGTQRNTEAFF. Looking up the rest from reference TRBV18 and TRBJ1-1 gives the full variable domain: NAGVMQNPRHLVRRRGQEARLRCSPMKGHSHVYWYRQLPEEGLKFMVYLQKENIIDESGMPKERFSAEFPKEGPSILRIQQVVRGDSAAYFCASSGTQRNTEAFFGQGTRLTVV.